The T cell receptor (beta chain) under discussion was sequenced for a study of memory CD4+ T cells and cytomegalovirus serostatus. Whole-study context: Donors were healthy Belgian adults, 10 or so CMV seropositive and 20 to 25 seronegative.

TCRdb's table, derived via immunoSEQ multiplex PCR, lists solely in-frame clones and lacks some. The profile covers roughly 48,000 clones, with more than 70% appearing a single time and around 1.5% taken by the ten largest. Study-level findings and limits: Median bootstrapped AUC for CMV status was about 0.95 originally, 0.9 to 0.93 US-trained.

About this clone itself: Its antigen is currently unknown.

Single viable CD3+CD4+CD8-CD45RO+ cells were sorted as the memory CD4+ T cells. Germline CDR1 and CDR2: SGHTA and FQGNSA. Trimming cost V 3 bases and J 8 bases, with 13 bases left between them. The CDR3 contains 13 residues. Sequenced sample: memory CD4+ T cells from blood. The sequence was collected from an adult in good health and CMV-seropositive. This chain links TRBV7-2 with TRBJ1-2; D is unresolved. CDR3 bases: TGTGCCAGCAGCTTTCCCCTGGGAGACGGCTACACCTTC. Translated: CASSFPLGDGYTF.